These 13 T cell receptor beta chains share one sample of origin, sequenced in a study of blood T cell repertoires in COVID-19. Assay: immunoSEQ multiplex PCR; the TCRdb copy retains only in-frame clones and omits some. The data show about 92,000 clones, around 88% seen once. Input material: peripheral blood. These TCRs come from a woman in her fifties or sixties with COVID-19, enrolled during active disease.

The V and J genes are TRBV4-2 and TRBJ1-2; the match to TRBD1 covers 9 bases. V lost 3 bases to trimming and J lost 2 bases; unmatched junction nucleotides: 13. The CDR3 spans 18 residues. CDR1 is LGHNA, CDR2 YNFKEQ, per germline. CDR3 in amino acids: CASSHVPGTGNLNYGYTF. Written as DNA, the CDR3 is TGTGCCAGCAGCCATGTGCCCGGGACAGGGAACCTAAACTATGGCTACACCTTC.

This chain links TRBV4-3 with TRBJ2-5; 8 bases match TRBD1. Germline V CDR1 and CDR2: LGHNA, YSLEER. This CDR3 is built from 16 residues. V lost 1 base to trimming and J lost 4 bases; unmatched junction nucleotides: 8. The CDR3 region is CASSQGSQGAGETQYF. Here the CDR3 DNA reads TGCGCCAGCAGCCAAGGATCGCAGGGGGCGGGAGAGACCCAGTACTTC.

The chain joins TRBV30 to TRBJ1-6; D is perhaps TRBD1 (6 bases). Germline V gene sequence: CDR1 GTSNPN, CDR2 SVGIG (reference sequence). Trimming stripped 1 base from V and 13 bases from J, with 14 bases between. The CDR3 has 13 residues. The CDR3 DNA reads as TGTGCCTGGAGTGCCGGACAGAGTTTTCCCCTCCACTTT. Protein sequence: CAWSAGQSFPLHF.

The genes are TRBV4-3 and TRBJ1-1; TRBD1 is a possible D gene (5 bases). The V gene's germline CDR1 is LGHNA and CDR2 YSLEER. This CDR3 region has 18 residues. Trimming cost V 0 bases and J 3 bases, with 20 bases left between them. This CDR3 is CASSQERGSRGTDTEAFF. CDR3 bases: TGCGCCAGCAGCCAAGAGCGGGGGTCACGCGGAACGGACACTGAAGCTTTCTTT.

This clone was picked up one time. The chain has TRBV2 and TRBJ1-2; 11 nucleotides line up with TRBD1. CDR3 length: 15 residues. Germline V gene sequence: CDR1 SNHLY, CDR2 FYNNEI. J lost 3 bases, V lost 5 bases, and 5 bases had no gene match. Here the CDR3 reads CASSLQGQGDYGYTF. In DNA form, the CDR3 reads TGTGCCAGCAGTCTACAGGGACAGGGGGACTATGGCTACACCTTC.

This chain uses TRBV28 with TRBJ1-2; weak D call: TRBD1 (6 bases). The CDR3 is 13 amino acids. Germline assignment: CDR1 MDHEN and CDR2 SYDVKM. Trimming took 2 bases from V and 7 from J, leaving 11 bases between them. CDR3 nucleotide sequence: TGTGCCAGCAGTTTAGGGGGGGCATTTGGCTACACCTTC. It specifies CASSLGGAFGYTF.

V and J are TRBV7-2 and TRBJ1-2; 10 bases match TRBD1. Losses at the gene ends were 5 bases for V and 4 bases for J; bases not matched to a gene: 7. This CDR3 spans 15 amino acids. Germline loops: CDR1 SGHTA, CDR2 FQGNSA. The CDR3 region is CASSQGTGDGYGYTF. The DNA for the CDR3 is TGTGCCAGCAGCCAAGGGACAGGGGATGGCTATGGCTACACCTTC.

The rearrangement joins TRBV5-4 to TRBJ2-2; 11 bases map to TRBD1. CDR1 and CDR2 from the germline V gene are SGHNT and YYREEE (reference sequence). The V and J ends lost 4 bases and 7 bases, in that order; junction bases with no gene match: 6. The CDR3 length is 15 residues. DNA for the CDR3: TGTGCCAGCAGCCGTGGACAGGGGGCAGGCGGGGAGCTGTTTTTT. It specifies CASSRGQGAGGELFF. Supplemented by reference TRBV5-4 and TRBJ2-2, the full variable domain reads ETGVTQSPTHLIKTRGQQVTLRCSSQSGHNTVSWYQQALGQGPQFIFQYYREEENGRGNFPPRFSGLQFPNYSSELNVNALELDDSALYLCASSRGQGAGGELFFGEGSRLTVL.

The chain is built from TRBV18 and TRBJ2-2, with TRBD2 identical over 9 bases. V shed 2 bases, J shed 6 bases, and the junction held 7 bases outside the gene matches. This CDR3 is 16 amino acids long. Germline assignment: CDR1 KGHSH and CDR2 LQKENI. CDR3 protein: CASSPVPGLAAGELFF. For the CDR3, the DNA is TGTGCCAGCTCACCAGTCCCGGGACTAGCTGCCGGGGAGCTGTTTTTT. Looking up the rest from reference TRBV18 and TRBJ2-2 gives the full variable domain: NAGVMQNPRHLVRRRGQEARLRCSPMKGHSHVYWYRQLPEEGLKFMVYLQKENIIDESGMPKERFSAEFPKEGPSILRIQQVVRGDSAAYFCASSPVPGLAAGELFFGEGSRLTVL.

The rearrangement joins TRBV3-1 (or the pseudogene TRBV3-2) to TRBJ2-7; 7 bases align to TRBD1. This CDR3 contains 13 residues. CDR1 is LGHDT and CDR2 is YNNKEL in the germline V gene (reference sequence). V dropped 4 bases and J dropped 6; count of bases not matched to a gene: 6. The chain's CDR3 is CASSPTGSAEQYF. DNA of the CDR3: TGTGCCAGCAGCCCGACAGGGTCCGCCGAGCAGTACTTC.

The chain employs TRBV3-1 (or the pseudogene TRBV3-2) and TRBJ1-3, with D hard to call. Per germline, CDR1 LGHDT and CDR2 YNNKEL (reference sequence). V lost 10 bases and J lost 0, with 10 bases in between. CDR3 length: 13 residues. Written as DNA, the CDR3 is TGTGCCACCGGGTTCCTCTCTGGAAACACCATATATTTT. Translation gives CATGFLSGNTIYF.

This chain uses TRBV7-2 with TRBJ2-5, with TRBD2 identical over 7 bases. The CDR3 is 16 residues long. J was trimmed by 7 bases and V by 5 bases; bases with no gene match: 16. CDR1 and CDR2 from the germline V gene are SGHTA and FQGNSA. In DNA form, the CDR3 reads TGTGCCAGCAGCCCCCGGGGAGCGGGGCAGCGAGGGACCCAGTACTTC. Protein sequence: CASSPRGAGQRGTQYF.

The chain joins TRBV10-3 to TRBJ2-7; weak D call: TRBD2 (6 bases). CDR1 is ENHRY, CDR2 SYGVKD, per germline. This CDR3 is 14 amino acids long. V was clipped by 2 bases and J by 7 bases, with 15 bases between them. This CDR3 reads CAISETSRAWEQYF. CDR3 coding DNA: TGTGCCATCAGTGAGACTAGCAGGGCCTGGGAGCAGTACTTC.